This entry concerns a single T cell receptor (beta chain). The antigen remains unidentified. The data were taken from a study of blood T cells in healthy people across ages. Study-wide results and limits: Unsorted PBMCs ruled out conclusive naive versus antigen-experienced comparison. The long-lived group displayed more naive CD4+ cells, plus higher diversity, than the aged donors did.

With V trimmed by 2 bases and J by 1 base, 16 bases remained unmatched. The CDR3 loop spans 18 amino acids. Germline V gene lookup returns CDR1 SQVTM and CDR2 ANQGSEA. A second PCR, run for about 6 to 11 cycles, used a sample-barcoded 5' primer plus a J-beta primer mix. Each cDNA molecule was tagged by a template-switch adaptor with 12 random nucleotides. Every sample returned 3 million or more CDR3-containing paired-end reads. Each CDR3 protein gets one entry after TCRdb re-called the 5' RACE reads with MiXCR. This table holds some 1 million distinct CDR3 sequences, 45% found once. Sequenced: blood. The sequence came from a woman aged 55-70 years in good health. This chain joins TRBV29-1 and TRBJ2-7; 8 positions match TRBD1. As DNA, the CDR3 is TGCAGCGTTGAAAAGAGACAGGGGCGAAGATACCCTTCCTACGAGCAGTACTTC. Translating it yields CSVEKRQGRRYPSYEQYF.